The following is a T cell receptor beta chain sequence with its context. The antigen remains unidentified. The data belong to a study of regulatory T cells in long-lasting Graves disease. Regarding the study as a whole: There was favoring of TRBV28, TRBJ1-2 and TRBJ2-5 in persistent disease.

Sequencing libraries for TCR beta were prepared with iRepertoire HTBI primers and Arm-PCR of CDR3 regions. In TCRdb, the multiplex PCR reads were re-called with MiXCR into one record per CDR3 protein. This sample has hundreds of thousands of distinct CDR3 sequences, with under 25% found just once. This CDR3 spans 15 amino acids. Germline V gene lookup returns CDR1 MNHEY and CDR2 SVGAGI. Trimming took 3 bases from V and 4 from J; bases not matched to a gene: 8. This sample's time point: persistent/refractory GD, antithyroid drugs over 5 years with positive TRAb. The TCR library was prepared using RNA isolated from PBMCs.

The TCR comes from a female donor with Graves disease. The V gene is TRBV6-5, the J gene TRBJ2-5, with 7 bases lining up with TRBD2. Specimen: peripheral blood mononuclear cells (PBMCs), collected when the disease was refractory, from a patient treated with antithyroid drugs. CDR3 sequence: CASSYGGGERETQYF. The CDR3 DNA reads TGTGCCAGCAGTTATGGCGGGGGAGAACGAGAGACCCAGTACTTC.